This entry describes one T cell receptor beta chain. What it recognizes is unknown. This entry comes from a study of OX40 agonist ivuxolimab in advanced cancers. Study summary: 40% to 50% of patients had received prior checkpoint inhibitor therapy. Study-wide points: Both blood CD4+ and CD8+ T cells showed clonal growth by week 6 at 0.1 to 3.0 mg/kg.

Profiled with immunoSEQ multiplex PCR; TCRdb holds only in-frame clones, not every one. Of some 76,000 clones listed, approximately 84% are singletons. This receptor was identified in an adult with an advanced solid tumor such as melanoma, head and neck, liver or kidney cancer. The starting material was CD4+ or CD8+ T cells sorted from blood, obtained in a trial of the OX40 agonist ivuxolimab.

The CDR3 sequence: CAIQGGRTGELFF. CDR3 sequence (DNA): TGTGCCATTCAGGGAGGGCGCACCGGGGAGCTGTTTTTT. This chain connects TRBV6-4 to TRBJ2-2; 7 positions match TRBD2. Germline loops: CDR1 MRHNA, CDR2 SNTAGT. The CDR3 has 13 amino acids. Losses at the gene ends were 10 bases for V and 4 bases for J; bases not matched to a gene: 6.